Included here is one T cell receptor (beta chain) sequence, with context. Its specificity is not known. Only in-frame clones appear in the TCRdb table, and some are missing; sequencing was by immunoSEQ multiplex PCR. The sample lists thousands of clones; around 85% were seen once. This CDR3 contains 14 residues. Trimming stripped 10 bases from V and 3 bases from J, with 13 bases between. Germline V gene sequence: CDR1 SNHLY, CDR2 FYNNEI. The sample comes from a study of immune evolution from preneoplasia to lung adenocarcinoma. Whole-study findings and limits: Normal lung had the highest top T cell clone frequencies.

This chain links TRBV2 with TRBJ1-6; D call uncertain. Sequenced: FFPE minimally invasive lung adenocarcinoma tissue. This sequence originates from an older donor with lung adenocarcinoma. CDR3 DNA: TGTGCCACGGCTTATGAAGTCTATAATTCACCCCTCCACTTT. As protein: CATAYEVYNSPLHF.